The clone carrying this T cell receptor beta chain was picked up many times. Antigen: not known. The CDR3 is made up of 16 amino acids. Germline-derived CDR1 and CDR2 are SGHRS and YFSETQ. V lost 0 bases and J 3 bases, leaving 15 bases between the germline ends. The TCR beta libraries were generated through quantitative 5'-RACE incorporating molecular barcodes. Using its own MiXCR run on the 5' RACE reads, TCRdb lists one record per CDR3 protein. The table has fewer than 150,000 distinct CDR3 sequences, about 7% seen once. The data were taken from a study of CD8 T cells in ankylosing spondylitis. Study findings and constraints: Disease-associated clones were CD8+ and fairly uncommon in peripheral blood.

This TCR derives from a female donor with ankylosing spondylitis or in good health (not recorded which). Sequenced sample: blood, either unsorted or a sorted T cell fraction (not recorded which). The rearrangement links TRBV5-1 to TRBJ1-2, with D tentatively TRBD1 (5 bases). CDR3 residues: CASSLATGAQDYGYTF. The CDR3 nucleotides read TGCGCCAGCAGCTTGGCCACCGGGGCCCAGGACTATGGCTACACCTTC.